This record covers a single T cell receptor (beta chain). The target antigen is unknown. The data were obtained in a study of metastatic and nonmetastatic thyroid tumors. Study at large: Repertoire comparison spanned blood and tumor or nodule tissue of malignant and benign thyroid patients. Findings of the study overall: Malignant thyroid tumors reportedly exceeded benign nodules significantly in TCR beta diversity, with the difference appearing in blood and tumor.

CDR3 size: 14 residues. Germline CDR1 is MNHEY and CDR2 is SMNVEV (reference sequence). V was pared by 5 bases and J by 4 bases, with 5 bases of the junction left unmatched. Per the original methods: Variation in CDR3 across clinicopathological groups served as the basis for constructing a distant-metastasis classifier in papillary thyroid cancer. TCRdb re-clonotyped the PCR reads through MiXCR. TCRdb assigned the V and J calls; the authors' analysis was not used. The sample contains 20,000 or so clones, approximately 24% of which appear only once. Treatment of any kind had been given to no patient before thyroid surgery.

Sequencing used adjacent normal tissue. This sequence joins TRBV27 and TRBJ2-7; 10 bases fit TRBD2. The TCR was taken from a female donor with papillary thyroid cancer or a benign thyroid nodule (not recorded which). Some clones in this sample may be carry-over from other donors' samples. The CDR3 nucleotides read TGTGCCAGCAGTGCACTAGCGGGACATTACGAGCAGTACTTC. This sequence encodes CASSALAGHYEQYF.